The 18 T cell receptor beta chains in this list originate from one sample, sequenced in a study of CD4 T cells in relation to SARS-CoV-2 and coronaviruses. These receptors have no identified antigens. CD4+ T cells from unexposed donors were obtained before the COVID-19 pandemic (2011-2018). Isolation of CD4+ T cells took place after about eleven days in culture. Generated by immunoSEQ multiplex PCR, the TCRdb table keeps only in-frame clones and is missing some. The table records 20,000 to 25,000 clones, approximately 70% of them present only once. The sequenced material came from CD4+ T cells from PBMCs, cultured in vitro. The receptors stem from a human donor in good health.

This clone appeared a single time. CDR3 amino acids: CASSTAASGRGPDTQYF. CDR3 sequence (DNA): TGTGCCAGTAGTACCGCGGCTAGCGGGAGAGGGCCAGATACGCAGTATTTT. This chain links TRBV19 with TRBJ2-3; TRBD2 matches at 10 bases. The CDR3 consists of 17 residues. CDR1 and CDR2 (germline): LNHDA, SQIVND (reference sequence). V lost 4 bases and J lost 4; bases outside the gene matches: 11. Combining the CDR3 with reference TRBV19 and TRBJ2-3 gives the whole variable domain DGGITQSPKYLFRKEGQNVTLSCEQNLNHDAMYWYRQDPGQGLRLIYYSQIVNDFQKGDIAEGYSVSREKKESFPLTVTSAQKNPTAFYLCASSTAASGRGPDTQYFGPGTRLTVL.

The chain employs TRBV10-3 and TRBJ2-7; maybe TRBD1 (5 bases). CDR3 size: 13 residues. Trimming left V 1 base short and J 5 bases short, with 9 bases between. Per germline, CDR1 ENHRY and CDR2 SYGVKD. The DNA of the CDR3 is TGTGCCATCAGTGAGTGGGTAGGGGACGAGCAGTACTTC. This encodes CAISEWVGDEQYF.

This clone was seen only once. This chain uses TRBV7-2 with TRBJ1-2; TRBD1 matches at 10 bases. V lost 1 base and J lost 8; bases outside the gene matches: 10. CDR3 length equals 16 residues. Germline loops: CDR1 SGHTA, CDR2 FQGNSA. CDR3 DNA: TGTGCCAGCAGCTTAGGTGGGACAGGGGCTGGGAGAGGCTACACCTTC. It translates to CASSLGGTGAGRGYTF.

This clone is large (0.1 to 1%) by share. The rearrangement joins TRBV5-1 to TRBJ2-7; D gene unclear. This CDR3 spans 15 amino acids. Trimming removed 0 bases from V and 2 bases from J, with 12 bases in between. Germline CDR1 is SGHRS and CDR2 is YFSETQ. The CDR3 DNA sequence: TGCGCCAGCAGCTTGGATGGGCAGGTGGCCTACGAGCAGTACTTC. Encoded protein: CASSLDGQVAYEQYF.

J is TRBJ1-1 and V is TRBV2; D ambiguous. The CDR3 sequence is 15 residues long. Germline CDR1 SNHLY, CDR2 FYNNEI. Trimming removed 3 bases at V and 4 bases at J, with 15 bases between. The CDR3 loop is CASSENSPPGTEAFF. DNA of the CDR3: TGTGCCAGCAGTGAGAATTCCCCACCTGGCACTGAAGCTTTCTTT.

This clone has a handful of counts. The chain has TRBV18 and TRBJ2-2, with no clear D. V shed 1 base and J shed 2 bases, with 5 bases lying between them. CDR3 length: 14 amino acids. Germline V CDR1 and CDR2: KGHSH, LQKENI. This CDR3 reads CASSPRPNTGELFF. The CDR3 region has the DNA TGTGCCAGCTCACCACGCCCTAACACCGGGGAGCTGTTTTTT.

J is TRBJ2-7 and V is TRBV10-3; D might be TRBD1 (6 bases). The CDR3 runs to 14 residues. Between the trimmed V and J ends, which lost 4 bases and 1 base, there was a span of 11 bases. Germline V gene sequence: CDR1 ENHRY, CDR2 SYGVKD. The CDR3 sequence: CAISGRQESYEQYF. CDR3 coding DNA: TGTGCCATCAGTGGGCGACAGGAGTCCTACGAGCAGTACTTC.

In its sample, this clone was seen once. In DNA form, the CDR3 reads TGTGCCAGCAGCGTAGAGGGGCGGCTTCTTGAAAAACTGTTTTTT. Amino acids: CASSVEGRLLEKLFF. The J gene is TRBJ1-4, the V gene TRBV9; D perhaps matches TRBD1 (5 bases). The CDR3 has 15 amino acids. CDR1 SGDLS and CDR2 YYNGEE come from the germline V gene. The V gene lost 0 bases and the J gene lost 7 bases, with 13 bases spanning the gap.

V usage is TRBV30 and J usage is TRBJ1-4; D is possibly TRBD1 (6 bases). This CDR3 comprises 13 residues. Germline CDR1 reads GTSNPN; CDR2 reads SVGIG (reference sequence). V lost 1 base, J lost 8 bases, and 11 bases lay in between. The CDR3 DNA reads as TGTGCCTGGAGTGGGACAGTTAAGGAAAAACTGTTTTTT. It specifies CAWSGTVKEKLFF.

This clone was seen more than once but under ten times. The chain couples TRBV6-2 or TRBV6-3 to TRBJ2-7, with D unresolved. Germline V gives CDR1 MNHEY, CDR2 SVGEGT. This CDR3 region has 13 residues. V lost 2 bases to trimming and J lost 3 bases, with 8 bases between them. CDR3 sequence: CASSYERDYEQYF. In DNA form, the CDR3 reads TGTGCCAGCAGTTACGAGCGAGACTACGAGCAGTACTTC.

The rearrangement links TRBV4-3 to TRBJ2-2; 8 nucleotides match TRBD2. Germline CDR1 reads LGHNA; CDR2 reads YSLEER. With 6 bases clipped from V and 6 bases from J, the junction kept 3 bases outside the gene matches. This CDR3 spans 13 amino acids. This chain's CDR3 is CASRGLAAGELFF. The CDR3 bases are TGCGCCAGCAGAGGACTAGCTGCCGGGGAGCTGTTTTTT.

This rearrangement joins TRBV7-2 to TRBJ2-1; TRBD2 matches at 9 bases. CDR3 length equals 15 residues. With 2 bases clipped from V and 4 bases from J, the junction kept 3 bases outside the gene matches. Germline V lookup: CDR1 SGHTA, CDR2 FQGNSA. CDR3 region: CASSLRLAGYNEQFF. For the CDR3, the DNA is TGTGCCAGCAGCTTAAGGCTAGCGGGGTACAATGAGCAGTTCTTC.

The CDR3 DNA sequence: TGTGCCAGCAGCGCTAACTATGGCTACACCTTC. The encoded protein is CASSANYGYTF. The chain carries TRBV9 and TRBJ1-2; D not certain. Trimming shortened V by 3 bases and J by 0 bases, and 0 bases separated the two germline ends. The CDR3 spans 11 residues. CDR1 and CDR2 (germline): SGDLS, YYNGEE.

This chain connects TRBV2 to TRBJ2-1; 9 bases agree with TRBD1. Germline V gene lookup returns CDR1 SNHLY and CDR2 FYNNEI. J lost 2 bases, V lost 5 bases, and 10 bases had no gene match. This CDR3 comprises 17 residues. The CDR3 loop reads CASSTNRDREPYNEQFF. For the CDR3, the DNA is TGTGCCAGCAGTACAAACCGGGACAGGGAACCCTACAATGAGCAGTTCTTC.

Only a few counts were recorded for this clone. This sequence joins TRBV19 and TRBJ2-3; 12 bases align to TRBD2. V lost 5 bases and J lost 0; bases outside the gene matches: 6. This CDR3 is built from 17 residues. CDR1 LNHDA and CDR2 SQIVND come from the germline V gene (reference sequence). The CDR3: CASSSGLAGFSTDTQYF. CDR3 DNA: TGTGCCAGTAGTTCCGGACTAGCGGGGTTTAGCACAGATACGCAGTATTTT.

V and J are TRBV5-4 and TRBJ1-6; D perhaps matches TRBD1 (5 bases). V shed 1 base and J shed 7 bases, with 9 bases lying between them. Germline CDR1 and CDR2: SGHNT and YYREEE (reference sequence). The CDR3 extends over 14 amino acids. Written as DNA, the CDR3 is TGTGCCAGCAGCTTGTACAGGATAAATTCACCCCTCCACTTT. Translation: CASSLYRINSPLHF.

The rearrangement joins TRBV5-6 to TRBJ2-7; 10 positions agree with TRBD1. Germline CDR1 is SGHDT and CDR2 is YYEEEE. This CDR3 contains 14 residues. V lost 3 bases and J lost 7; bases outside the gene matches: 7. The CDR3 region has the DNA TGTGCCAGCAGCTACCTAGACAGGGGGCAAGAGCAGTACTTC. As protein: CASSYLDRGQEQYF.

The CDR3 spells CASSRGDTEAFF. CDR3 DNA: TGTGCCAGCAGCCGGGGGGACACTGAAGCTTTCTTT. V gene TRBV12-3 or TRBV12-4 combines with J gene TRBJ1-1; maybe TRBD1 (5 bases). Trimming cost V 6 bases and J 3 bases, with 8 bases left between them. The CDR3 runs to 12 residues.